This TCR beta chain was captured in a study of Ad26.COV2.S vaccination and SARS-CoV-2 variants. In the study overall: Donor was in the COV1001 Ad26.COV2.S trial arm. Once, or twice with 56 days between doses, Ad26.COV2.S was given intramuscularly.

Treatment indicated: 19 received Ad26.COV2.S at low or high dose, single or two shots; roughly five received placebo; per-sample allocation not given. Day 63 after the first vaccine or placebo injection was the time point for sampling. The vaccine delivered Wuhan-strain SARS-CoV-2 spike through an Ad26 vector. General observations from the study: Recipients of either vaccine or placebo displayed similar breadth of non-spike TCRs.

The table came from immunoSEQ multiplex PCR; TCRdb's copy has only in-frame clones and leaves some out. This sample has 380,000 or so clones, with roughly 90% found just once. In regard to this clone: What it binds is not known.

This receptor was taken from a person aged 18-65 years who received the Ad26.COV2.S COVID-19 vaccine or a placebo. Sequenced material: peripheral blood, taken in a trial of Ad26.COV2.S vaccine versus placebo.

The CDR3 DNA is TGTGCCAGCAGAGGACAGGGAGGAGGCTCCTACGAGCAGTACTTC. It codes for CASRGQGGGSYEQYF. The chain is built from TRBV2 and TRBJ2-7; 8 bases align to TRBD1. The CDR3 totals 15 residues. J lost 0 bases, V lost 6 bases, and 7 bases had no gene match. Germline values: CDR1 SNHLY, CDR2 FYNNEI. The full variable domain, in which reference TRBV2 and TRBJ2-7 provide the parts outside the CDR3, is EPEVTQTPSHQVTQMGQEVILRCVPISNHLYFYWYRQILGQKVEFLVSFYNNEISEKSEIFDDQFSVERPDGSNFTLKIRSTKLEDSAMYFCASRGQGGGSYEQYFGPGTRLTVT.